This is a list of T cell receptor beta chains from one sample in a study of technical replicates of blood from a handful of donors. Assay used: immunoSEQ multiplex PCR; TCRdb lists only in-frame clones, some missing. This sample has roughly 80,000 clones, with roughly 94% found just once. Sequencing was carried out using T cells isolated from PBMCs. The receptors here all came from a human donor in good health. Both conserved end residues are part of each CDR3. Each record gives: J gene, clone size, V gene, CDR3 length, D gene, CDR3 DNA, CDR3 protein. A D gene is named only where the DNA matches it firmly. The size field is filled for only some rows; it gives once, few, many or a size class.

j_call: TRBJ1-2
clone_size: few
v_call: TRBV4-1
cdr3_length: 13
d_call: TRBD1
cdr3_nt: TGCGCCAGCAGCCAGGACAGGGACTATGGCTACACCTTC
cdr3_aa: CASSQDRDYGYTF

j_call: TRBJ1-2
clone_size: -
v_call: TRBV6-4
cdr3_length: 11
d_call: -
cdr3_nt: TGTGCCAGCAGTGACTCCTCAGGATTTGCCTTC
cdr3_aa: CASSDSSGFAF

j_call: TRBJ2-7
clone_size: once
v_call: TRBV11-2
cdr3_length: 13
d_call: TRBD1
cdr3_nt: TGTGCCAGCAGCTCGGGACAGGGCGACGAGCAGTACTTC
cdr3_aa: CASSSGQGDEQYF

j_call: TRBJ1-5
clone_size: -
v_call: TRBV5-6
cdr3_length: 14
d_call: -
cdr3_nt: TGTGCCAGCAGCTGGGGCCAGGGGATTCAGCCCCAGCATTTT
cdr3_aa: CASSWGQGIQPQHF

j_call: TRBJ2-5
clone_size: -
v_call: TRBV5-1
cdr3_length: 15
d_call: TRBD1
cdr3_nt: TGCGCCAGCAGCTCGACAGGGGGGACACAAGAGACCCAGTACTTC
cdr3_aa: CASSSTGGTQETQYF

j_call: TRBJ2-5
clone_size: -
v_call: TRBV7-9
cdr3_length: 15
d_call: -
cdr3_nt: TGTGCCAGCAGCTCAAATACAGGGAAAGGGGAGACCCAGTACTTC
cdr3_aa: CASSSNTGKGETQYF

j_call: TRBJ2-7
clone_size: -
v_call: TRBV5-1
cdr3_length: 15
d_call: TRBD2
cdr3_nt: TGCGCCAGCAGCTTTCGCGGGAGCCCTTCCTACGAGCAGTACTTC
cdr3_aa: CASSFRGSPSYEQYF

j_call: TRBJ1-5
clone_size: -
v_call: TRBV27
cdr3_length: 12
d_call: -
cdr3_nt: TGTGCCAGCAGTCTACAGGGTCAGCCCCAGCATTTT
cdr3_aa: CASSLQGQPQHF

j_call: TRBJ2-7
clone_size: -
v_call: TRBV27
cdr3_length: 15
d_call: -
cdr3_nt: TGTGCCAGCAGTTTACTCGGGGTTAGCTCCTACGAGCAGTACTTC
cdr3_aa: CASSLLGVSSYEQYF

j_call: TRBJ1-5
clone_size: -
v_call: TRBV7-9
cdr3_length: 15
d_call: -
cdr3_nt: TGTGCCAGCAGCTCCACGACTTTTAGCAATCAGCCCCAGCATTTT
cdr3_aa: CASSSTTFSNQPQHF